A selection of T cell receptor beta chains follows, all from one sample in a study of blood T cell repertoires in COVID-19. Here immunoSEQ multiplex PCR was the method, and the copy in TCRdb shows in-frame clones only, minus some. Altogether approximately 54,000 clones are present, 81% being singletons, with the ten largest covering around 5.3%. Sequencing was carried out using peripheral blood. The receptors come from a woman in her sixties or seventies with acute or convalescent COVID-19. The CDR3 runs from the conserved cysteine through the conserved F or W. Fields, in order: V gene, J gene, D gene, clone size, CDR3 DNA, CDR3 protein. The D gene is left open where the match is weak. Size values are once, few and many counts, or a class for expanded clones, and some rows have none.

v_gene: TRBV7-8
j_gene: TRBJ1-2
d_gene: .
abundance: .
CDR3nt: TGTGCCAGCAGCTTAGCGCAGGGCTATGGCTACACCTTC
CDR3aa: CASSLAQGYGYTF

v_gene: TRBV5-6
j_gene: TRBJ2-1
d_gene: TRBD2
abundance: .
CDR3nt: TGTGCCAGCAGCCCACCTAGCGGGGGTTACAATGAGCAGTTCTTC
CDR3aa: CASSPPSGGYNEQFF

v_gene: TRBV6-1
j_gene: TRBJ1-6
d_gene: .
abundance: .
CDR3nt: TGTGCCAGCAGCCCTTCCTATTCACCCCTCCACTTT
CDR3aa: CASSPSYSPLHF

v_gene: TRBV7-9
j_gene: TRBJ2-7
d_gene: TRBD1
abundance: .
CDR3nt: TGTGCCAGCAGCTCCCCAAAGGGACAGCTAAGCTCCTACGAGCAGTACTTC
CDR3aa: CASSSPKGQLSSYEQYF

v_gene: TRBV30
j_gene: TRBJ1-6
d_gene: .
abundance: .
CDR3nt: TGTGCCTGGAGCCCCGGGGGCTCCTATAATTCACCCCTCCACTTT
CDR3aa: CAWSPGGSYNSPLHF

v_gene: TRBV3-1/TRBV3-2
j_gene: TRBJ1-6
d_gene: .
abundance: .
CDR3nt: TGTGCCAGCAGCCCCCAGGGGAGTAACAATTCACCCCTCCACTTT
CDR3aa: CASSPQGSNNSPLHF

v_gene: TRBV3-1/TRBV3-2
j_gene: TRBJ1-1
d_gene: TRBD1
abundance: .
CDR3nt: TGTGCCAGCAGCCGATCAGGGGGGATGAACACTGAAGCTTTCTTT
CDR3aa: CASSRSGGMNTEAFF

v_gene: TRBV4-1
j_gene: TRBJ1-5
d_gene: .
abundance: .
CDR3nt: TGCGCCAGCAGCCAAGGCAGGGATCAGCCCCAGCATTTT
CDR3aa: CASSQGRDQPQHF

v_gene: TRBV9
j_gene: TRBJ2-2
d_gene: TRBD2
abundance: .
CDR3nt: TGTGCCAGCAGCGCCCGCGGGGGGGGAACCGGGGAGCTGTTTTTT
CDR3aa: CASSARGGGTGELFF

v_gene: TRBV5-4
j_gene: TRBJ1-1
d_gene: .
abundance: .
CDR3nt: TGTGCCAGCAGCCGAGGGGTAGCGGACACTGAAGCTTTCTTT
CDR3aa: CASSRGVADTEAFF

v_gene: TRBV28
j_gene: TRBJ2-1
d_gene: TRBD2
abundance: .
CDR3nt: TGTGCCAGCAGTCCCCTCCGCGCTAGCGGGGGCGGGAATGAGCAGTTCTTC
CDR3aa: CASSPLRASGGGNEQFF

v_gene: TRBV7-2
j_gene: TRBJ1-1
d_gene: .
abundance: .
CDR3nt: TGTGCCAGCAGCTTGGGGGGGCGAACTGAAGCTTTCTTT
CDR3aa: CASSLGGRTEAFF

v_gene: TRBV10-3
j_gene: TRBJ2-7
d_gene: TRBD2
abundance: .
CDR3nt: TGTGCCATCAGTGAGTCCGGCGGGAGGGGTTCCTACGAGCAGTACTTC
CDR3aa: CAISESGGRGSYEQYF

v_gene: TRBV25-1
j_gene: TRBJ2-2
d_gene: .
abundance: .
CDR3nt: TGTGCCAGCACCGGGATGAGTACCGGGGAGCTGTTTTTT
CDR3aa: CASTGMSTGELFF

v_gene: TRBV3-1/TRBV3-2
j_gene: TRBJ1-1
d_gene: TRBD1
abundance: .
CDR3nt: TGTGCCAGCAGCCAAGAAGAGGCACAGGGGGTTTTTTATTCTGAAGCTTTCTTT
CDR3aa: CASSQEEAQGVFYSEAFF

v_gene: TRBV28
j_gene: TRBJ1-6
d_gene: .
abundance: .
CDR3nt: TGTGCCAGCAGTTCCCAGGTTATTAATTCACCCCTCCACTTT
CDR3aa: CASSSQVINSPLHF

v_gene: TRBV7-9
j_gene: TRBJ1-2
d_gene: .
abundance: .
CDR3nt: TGTGCCAGCAGCTTACCAGGGAAAGGCGGCTACACCTTC
CDR3aa: CASSLPGKGGYTF

v_gene: TRBV3-1/TRBV3-2
j_gene: TRBJ1-2
d_gene: .
abundance: once
CDR3nt: TGTGCCAGCAGCCCTCCACGGGCGGGTGGCTACACCTTC
CDR3aa: CASSPPRAGGYTF

v_gene: TRBV3-1/TRBV3-2
j_gene: TRBJ1-4
d_gene: .
abundance: once
CDR3nt: TGTGCCAGCAGCCAACGAACCGGGGCTAATGAAAAACTGTTTTTT
CDR3aa: CASSQRTGANEKLFF

v_gene: TRBV6-2/TRBV6-3
j_gene: TRBJ2-1
d_gene: .
abundance: .
CDR3nt: TGTGCCAGCAGTTATGTGGTCCACCTAAACTCCTACAATGAGCAGTTCTTC
CDR3aa: CASSYVVHLNSYNEQFF

v_gene: TRBV29-1
j_gene: TRBJ2-2
d_gene: .
abundance: .
CDR3nt: TGCAGCGTATCAGAGAACACCGGGGAGCTGTTTTTT
CDR3aa: CSVSENTGELFF

v_gene: TRBV24-1
j_gene: TRBJ2-1
d_gene: TRBD2
abundance: .
CDR3nt: TGTGCCACCAGTGGGGGAGCGGGAGGGCCCAGTTCCTACAATGAGCAGTTCTTC
CDR3aa: CATSGGAGGPSSYNEQFF

v_gene: TRBV12-3/TRBV12-4
j_gene: TRBJ1-6
d_gene: TRBD1
abundance: .
CDR3nt: TGTGCCAGTCAGGGGGACACGGTGTCACCCCTCCACTTT
CDR3aa: CASQGDTVSPLHF

v_gene: TRBV11-3
j_gene: TRBJ2-1
d_gene: TRBD2
abundance: .
CDR3nt: TGTGCCAGCAGCCACACTAGCGGCCGCAATGAGCAGTTCTTC
CDR3aa: CASSHTSGRNEQFF

v_gene: TRBV7-9
j_gene: TRBJ2-5
d_gene: .
abundance: .
CDR3nt: TGTGCCAGCAGCTTTTCCGATGCGATGGAGACCCAGTACTTC
CDR3aa: CASSFSDAMETQYF

v_gene: TRBV5-1
j_gene: TRBJ2-7
d_gene: .
abundance: .
CDR3nt: TGCGCCAGCAGCCTAAACGACTACGAGCAGTACTTC
CDR3aa: CASSLNDYEQYF

v_gene: TRBV3-1/TRBV3-2
j_gene: TRBJ2-2
d_gene: TRBD1
abundance: .
CDR3nt: TGTGCCAGCAGCCGACAGGGAACCGGGGAGCTGTTTTTT
CDR3aa: CASSRQGTGELFF

v_gene: TRBV7-2
j_gene: TRBJ2-5
d_gene: .
abundance: .
CDR3nt: TGTGCCAGCAGCTTAGGAGGGCGGCTCCAAGAGACCCAGTACTTC
CDR3aa: CASSLGGRLQETQYF

v_gene: TRBV11-3
j_gene: TRBJ2-5
d_gene: .
abundance: .
CDR3nt: TGTGCCAGCAGCCCGACGGGAACCCAAGAGACCCAGTACTTC
CDR3aa: CASSPTGTQETQYF

v_gene: TRBV14
j_gene: TRBJ2-7
d_gene: .
abundance: .
CDR3nt: TGTGCCAGCAGCTTGCAGCAGGGATACGAGCAGTACTTC
CDR3aa: CASSLQQGYEQYF

v_gene: TRBV13
j_gene: TRBJ1-1
d_gene: TRBD1
abundance: .
CDR3nt: TGTGCCAGCAGGTTGACAGGGTGGGGGAAGACTGAAGCTTTCTTT
CDR3aa: CASRLTGWGKTEAFF

v_gene: TRBV21-1
j_gene: TRBJ2-5
d_gene: .
abundance: .
CDR3nt: TGTGCCAGCAGCAAAGGGAAAAGGACAGGTCATAAAGAGACCCAGTACTTC
CDR3aa: CASSKGKRTGHKETQYF

v_gene: TRBV5-1
j_gene: TRBJ2-2
d_gene: TRBD2
abundance: .
CDR3nt: TGCGCCAGCAGCTTAAGTCTAGCGGGGGACACCGGGGAGCTGTTTTTT
CDR3aa: CASSLSLAGDTGELFF

v_gene: TRBV19
j_gene: TRBJ1-5
d_gene: TRBD1
abundance: .
CDR3nt: TGTGCCAGTAGCGACAGGGGAGGGAATCAGCCCCAGCATTTT
CDR3aa: CASSDRGGNQPQHF

v_gene: TRBV28
j_gene: TRBJ1-5
d_gene: .
abundance: .
CDR3nt: TGTGCCAGCTCCAGGGGTAGCCAGCCCCAGCATTTT
CDR3aa: CASSRGSQPQHF

v_gene: TRBV19
j_gene: TRBJ2-3
d_gene: TRBD2
abundance: .
CDR3nt: TGTGCCAGTAGTGCCCTAGCGGGGGACGCAGATACGCAGTATTTT
CDR3aa: CASSALAGDADTQYF

v_gene: TRBV10-2
j_gene: TRBJ2-2
d_gene: TRBD1
abundance: .
CDR3nt: TGCGCCAGCAGTGATTGGGACAGGCATACCGGGGAGCTGTTTTTT
CDR3aa: CASSDWDRHTGELFF

v_gene: TRBV9
j_gene: TRBJ1-6
d_gene: TRBD1
abundance: .
CDR3nt: TGTGCCAGCAGCGTAGCTGGGGACAGGCCGGAGCGGGCAACACCCCTCCACTTT
CDR3aa: CASSVAGDRPERATPLHF

v_gene: TRBV7-8
j_gene: TRBJ1-2
d_gene: .
abundance: .
CDR3nt: TGTGCCAGCAGCTTAGGTCTATCCAATGGCTACACCTTC
CDR3aa: CASSLGLSNGYTF

v_gene: TRBV9
j_gene: TRBJ2-2
d_gene: TRBD2
abundance: .
CDR3nt: TGTGCCAGCAGCGCCCGGGGACTAGCTGGTACCGGGGAGCTGTTTTTT
CDR3aa: CASSARGLAGTGELFF

v_gene: TRBV19
j_gene: TRBJ1-1
d_gene: .
abundance: .
CDR3nt: TGTGCCAGTAGTATAGATCAGGCAGTCGCTGAAGCTTTCTTT
CDR3aa: CASSIDQAVAEAFF

v_gene: TRBV20-1
j_gene: TRBJ2-3
d_gene: TRBD1
abundance: once
CDR3nt: TGCAGTGCTAGTACAGGGGCCCGCACAGATACGCAGTATTTT
CDR3aa: CSASTGARTDTQYF

v_gene: TRBV27
j_gene: TRBJ2-7
d_gene: TRBD2
abundance: .
CDR3nt: TGTGCCAGCAGTCCCACTAGCGGGAGCTCCTACGAGCAGTACTTC
CDR3aa: CASSPTSGSSYEQYF

v_gene: TRBV4-1
j_gene: TRBJ2-3
d_gene: TRBD2
abundance: .
CDR3nt: TGCGCCAGCAGCTTACAAAGCGGGGTCACAGATACGCAGTATTTT
CDR3aa: CASSLQSGVTDTQYF

v_gene: TRBV11-2
j_gene: TRBJ2-7
d_gene: .
abundance: .
CDR3nt: TGTGCCAGCAGCTTATCCTACAGGGACTACGAGCAGTACTTC
CDR3aa: CASSLSYRDYEQYF

v_gene: TRBV6-6
j_gene: TRBJ1-1
d_gene: TRBD1
abundance: .
CDR3nt: TGTGCCATCCAATCAGGGGGCGCAGCTAACGATGAAGCTTTCTTT
CDR3aa: CAIQSGGAANDEAFF

v_gene: TRBV5-1
j_gene: TRBJ1-5
d_gene: TRBD1
abundance: .
CDR3nt: TGCGCCAGCAGCTGGACAGGGGGAAAAGATCAGCCCCAGCATTTT
CDR3aa: CASSWTGGKDQPQHF

v_gene: TRBV5-1
j_gene: TRBJ2-3
d_gene: TRBD1
abundance: .
CDR3nt: TGCGCCAGCAGCGCCCCCGGACAGGGGGCCACGGATACGCAGTATTTT
CDR3aa: CASSAPGQGATDTQYF

v_gene: TRBV19
j_gene: TRBJ1-1
d_gene: .
abundance: .
CDR3nt: TGTGCCAGTAGTCCAGAGACAGGACGAAACCTCCATCCTTTCTTT
CDR3aa: CASSPETGRNLHPFF

v_gene: TRBV6-5
j_gene: TRBJ2-5
d_gene: TRBD2
abundance: .
CDR3nt: TGTGCCAGCAGTTCTCGGCCGGGGGGGGAGACCCAGTACTTC
CDR3aa: CASSSRPGGETQYF

v_gene: TRBV19
j_gene: TRBJ2-6
d_gene: TRBD1
abundance: .
CDR3nt: TGTGCCAGTACGGGGACAGGGTCTTCTGGGGCCAACGTCCTGACTTTC
CDR3aa: CASTGTGSSGANVLTF

v_gene: TRBV7-8
j_gene: TRBJ1-3
d_gene: .
abundance: .
CDR3nt: TGTGCCAGCAGAAAAACAGGGACTGGAAACACCATATATTTT
CDR3aa: CASRKTGTGNTIYF

v_gene: TRBV7-8
j_gene: TRBJ2-5
d_gene: TRBD1
abundance: .
CDR3nt: TGTGCCAGCAGCTCGGACAGGCAAGGGGTCCAGTACTTC
CDR3aa: CASSSDRQGVQYF

v_gene: TRBV30
j_gene: TRBJ1-5
d_gene: .
abundance: .
CDR3nt: TGTGCCTGGAGTGATGGGGGGGCCGGGGCGCCCCAGCATTTT
CDR3aa: CAWSDGGAGAPQHF